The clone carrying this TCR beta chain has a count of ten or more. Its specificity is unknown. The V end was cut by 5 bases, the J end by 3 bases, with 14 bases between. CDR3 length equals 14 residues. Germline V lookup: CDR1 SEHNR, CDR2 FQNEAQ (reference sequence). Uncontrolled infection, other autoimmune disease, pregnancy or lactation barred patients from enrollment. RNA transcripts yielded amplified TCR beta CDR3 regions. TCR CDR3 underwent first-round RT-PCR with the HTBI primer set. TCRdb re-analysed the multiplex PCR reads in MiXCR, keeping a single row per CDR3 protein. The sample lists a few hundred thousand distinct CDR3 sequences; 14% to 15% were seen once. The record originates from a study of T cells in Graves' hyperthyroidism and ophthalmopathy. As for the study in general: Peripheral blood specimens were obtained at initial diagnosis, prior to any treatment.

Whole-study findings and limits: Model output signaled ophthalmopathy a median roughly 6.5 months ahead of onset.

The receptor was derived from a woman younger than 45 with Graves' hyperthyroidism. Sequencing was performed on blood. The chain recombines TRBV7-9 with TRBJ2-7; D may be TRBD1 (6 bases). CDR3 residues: CASSGQLSLYEQYF. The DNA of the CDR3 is TGTGCCAGCAGCGGACAGCTTAGCCTCTACGAGCAGTACTTC.